The 15 T cell receptor beta chains in this list originate from one sample, sequenced in a study of PD-1 blockade in classical Hodgkin lymphoma (dated by TCRdb to 2019 to 2021). The meaning of the sample's time point label: cycle 2 day 1 (C2D1) of nivolumab. Relapse after autologous stem cell transplantation had occurred in all trial patients, and cohorts A, B and C were distinguished by prior brentuximab vedotin exposure. Receptor amplification or capture employed the immunoSEQ multiplex PCR assay. The source is immuneACCESS, and TCRdb retained only in-frame sequences with V and J called. Part of the clones is not carried over; for the studies checked, unresolved V genes explain less than half of this, and the remainder is unexplained. This sample comprises about 100,000 clones, 80% to 90% of them detected only once. The ten largest clones capture under 8% of the sample. Material: peripheral blood mononuclear cells (PBMCs), obtained before the second cycle of nivolumab. The source of these receptors is a human donor with classical Hodgkin lymphoma.

The CDR3 DNA sequence: TGTGCCAGCAGTAATGAGGAATCACGCACAGATACGCAGTATTTT. This codes for CASSNEESRTDTQYF. The rearrangement uses TRBV6-4 and TRBJ2-3; unclear D gene. The V gene's germline CDR1 is MRHNA and CDR2 SNTAGT. The CDR3 has 15 amino acids. Trimming took off 5 bases at V and 1 base at J, with 13 bases between the two ends.

This chain connects TRBV30 to TRBJ1-1, with D hard to call. The CDR3 length is 15 residues. V was cut by 2 bases and J by 0 bases, with 13 bases left in between. CDR1 and CDR2 from the germline V gene are GTSNPN and SVGIG (reference sequence). In DNA form, the CDR3 reads TGTGCCTGGAGTTACGCCTTAGATATGAACACTGAAGCTTTCTTT. Translating gives CAWSYALDMNTEAFF. The full variable domain, with the rest looked up from reference TRBV30 and TRBJ1-1, is SQTIHQWPATLVQPVGSPLSLECTVEGTSNPNLYWYRQAAGRGLQLLFYSVGIGQISSEVPQNLSASRPQDRQFILSSKKLLLSDSGFYLCAWSYALDMNTEAFFGQGTRLTVV.

This sequence joins TRBV28 and TRBJ2-3; D is perhaps TRBD1 (6 bases). V was clipped by 3 bases and J by 5 bases, with 9 bases between them. The CDR3 is 13 amino acids. From germline, CDR1 is MDHEN and CDR2 SYDVKM. In DNA, the CDR3 is TGTGCCAGCAGTTTCTCAGGGGAAGATACGCAGTATTTT. Protein sequence: CASSFSGEDTQYF. The full variable domain, with the rest looked up from reference TRBV28 and TRBJ2-3, is DVKVTQSSRYLVKRTGEKVFLECVQDMDHENMFWYRQDPGLGLRLIYFSYDVKMKEKGDIPEGYSVSREKKERFSLILESASTNQTSMYLCASSFSGEDTQYFGPGTRLTVL.

This chain joins TRBV11-2 and TRBJ2-7; 8 nucleotides line up with TRBD2. This CDR3 region has 15 residues. V was pared by 1 base and J by 0 bases, with 2 bases of the junction left unmatched. Germline-derived CDR1 and CDR2 are SGHAT and FQNNGV. CDR3 sequence: CASSLGGGNSYEQYF. Here the CDR3 DNA reads TGTGCCAGCAGCTTAGGCGGGGGGAACTCCTACGAGCAGTACTTC. Full variable domain (rest looked up from reference TRBV11-2 and TRBJ2-7): EAGVAQSPRYKIIEKRQSVAFWCNPISGHATLYWYQQILGQGPKLLIQFQNNGVVDDSQLPKDRFSAERLKGVDSTLKIQPAKLEDSAVYLCASSLGGGNSYEQYFGPGTRLTVT.

The chain joins TRBV10-3 to TRBJ2-5, with 13 bases identical to TRBD2. Trimming cost V 4 bases and J 4 bases; bases outside gene matches: 9. Germline V gene data show CDR1 as ENHRY and CDR2 as SYGVKD. The CDR3 runs 17 residues. The CDR3 coding sequence is TGTGCCATCAGTGTTGGACTAGCGGGGGCCGGGGGAGAGACCCAGTACTTC. Amino acid sequence: CAISVGLAGAGGETQYF.

The chain couples TRBV19 to TRBJ1-6, with a weak D call TRBD1 (6 bases). CDR3 length: 14 amino acids. Looked up from germline, CDR1 is LNHDA and CDR2 is SQIVND (reference sequence). V lost 3 bases, J lost 7 bases, and 10 bases lay in between. The CDR3 DNA follows: TGTGCCAGTAGTATCAGGGGTTCCAATTCACCCCTCCACTTT. Amino acid sequence: CASSIRGSNSPLHF.

The genes are TRBV19 and TRBJ2-6, with D maybe TRBD2 (5 bases). V dropped 3 bases and J dropped 1 base, with 10 bases sitting between them. The CDR3 extends over 16 amino acids. Germline values: CDR1 LNHDA, CDR2 SQIVND (reference sequence). Here the CDR3 reads CASSMVSGSGANVLTF. CDR3 in DNA: TGTGCCAGTAGTATGGTTTCGGGGTCTGGGGCCAACGTCCTGACTTTC.

In its sample, this clone was seen many times. The rearrangement links TRBV18 to TRBJ1-2; D might be TRBD1 (6 bases). V lost 0 bases and J 4 bases, leaving 18 bases between the germline ends. Germline CDR1 KGHSH, CDR2 LQKENI. CDR3 length: 17 amino acids. CDR3 nucleotides: TGTGCCAGCTCACCACCAAAAATGGGGGGCTCAGGCTATGGCTACACCTTC. This encodes CASSPPKMGGSGYGYTF.

A single count supports this clone. The chain joins TRBV6-5 to TRBJ1-2; the D gene is possibly TRBD1 (5 bases). V was shortened by 5 bases and J by 4 bases, with 17 bases between the two germline ends. Germline V gene data show CDR1 as MNHEY and CDR2 as SVGAGI. The CDR3 is 15 residues long. Written as DNA, the CDR3 is TGTGCCAGCAGTGGCCCATCAGGGTTCAGCTATGGCTACACCTTC. Protein product: CASSGPSGFSYGYTF.

The chain has TRBV6-6 and TRBJ1-2; D is possibly TRBD1 (5 bases). The CDR3 totals 15 residues. Per the germline V gene, CDR1 is MNHNY and CDR2 is SVGAGI (reference sequence). The ends were cut back, 6 bases at V and 4 bases at J, with 18 bases in the middle. This CDR3 is CASRPRVAGRYGYTF. The CDR3 DNA is TGTGCCAGCAGGCCTAGGGTGGCAGGGCGCTATGGCTACACCTTC.

This clone appeared a single time. In DNA, the CDR3 is TGTGCCAGCAGCCCCGGGACTAGCAGCACAGATACGCAGTATTTT. Amino acids: CASSPGTSSTDTQYF. The V gene is TRBV7-2, the J gene TRBJ2-3; 9 bases map to TRBD2. The germline CDR1 and CDR2 sequences are SGHTA and FQGNSA. The CDR3 is 15 amino acids. The J segment lost 0 bases and the V segment lost 5 bases, leaving 3 bases of the junction unmatched.

The V call is TRBV11-2, the J call TRBJ2-1, with 9 bases lining up with TRBD2. With V trimmed by 0 bases and J by 6 bases, 3 bases remained unmatched. CDR1 and CDR2 (germline): SGHAT, FQNNGV. The CDR3 is 15 residues long. CDR3 protein: CASSLDLAGINEQFF. The DNA of the CDR3 is TGTGCCAGCAGCTTAGATCTAGCGGGGATCAATGAGCAGTTCTTC.

The chain links TRBV18 to TRBJ1-1; 8 nucleotides align to TRBD1. Germline V CDR1 and CDR2: KGHSH, LQKENI. CDR3 length: 13 residues. Trimming cost V 5 bases and J 11 bases; bases outside gene matches: 10. DNA of the CDR3: TGTGCCAGCTCAGGTGACAGGGGCCTTCCTGCTTTCTTT. Its protein is CASSGDRGLPAFF.

The DNA for the CDR3 is TGTGCCAGCAGCCGAGGTGGGACGGGACATTTCCAAGAGACCCAGTACTTC. Its translation is CASSRGGTGHFQETQYF. This chain links TRBV7-6 with TRBJ2-5; a possible D gene is TRBD1 (6 bases). Trimming pared 5 bases from V and 1 base from J, leaving 20 bases between. This CDR3 contains 17 residues. Germline V gene data show CDR1 as SGHVS and CDR2 as FNYEAQ.

The V gene is TRBV6-1, the J gene TRBJ2-7; 7 nucleotides line up with TRBD2. CDR1 is MNHNS, CDR2 SASEGT, per germline. The CDR3 length is 15 residues. Germline trimming cut 3 bases from V and 3 bases from J; bases unmatched to any gene: 8. The CDR3 sequence is CASSEFRGGDYEQYF. The DNA of the CDR3 is TGTGCCAGCAGTGAGTTCCGCGGGGGAGACTACGAGCAGTACTTC.